The clone carrying this TCR beta chain was picked up many times. No antigen is known for it. This sample is drawn from a study of CD8 T cells in ankylosing spondylitis. Findings and caveats of the study: Matched ankylosing spondylitis synovial fluid reportedly showed significant enrichment of disease-linked clones. Disease-linked clones bore a CD8+ phenotype, appearing relatively rarely in peripheral blood. Ankylosing spondylitis blood seemed to carry a telltale TCR beta motif made of seven or eight highly homologous variants.

This CDR3 is built from 15 residues. The V gene lost 0 bases and the J gene lost 0 bases, with 10 bases spanning the gap. The germline V gene encodes CDR1 SGDLS and CDR2 YYNGEE. Using its own MiXCR run on the 5' RACE reads, TCRdb lists one record per CDR3 protein. The sample records roughly 42,000 distinct CDR3 sequences, 2.7% being singletons. The TCR originated in a male donor with ankylosing spondylitis or in good health (not recorded which). This rearrangement joins TRBV9 to TRBJ2-7; weak D call: TRBD2 (5 bases). The sample taken for sequencing was blood, either unsorted or a sorted T cell fraction (not recorded which). CDR3 protein: CASSVGRGSSYEQYF. DNA for the CDR3: TGTGCCAGCAGCGTAGGACGGGGAAGCTCCTACGAGCAGTACTTC. Supplemented by reference TRBV9 and TRBJ2-7, the full variable domain reads DSGVTQTPKHLITATGQRVTLRCSPRSGDLSVYWYQQSLDQGLQFLIQYYNGEERAKGNILERFSAQQFPDLHSELNLSSLELGDSALYFCASSVGRGSSYEQYFGPGTRLTVT.